The entry below describes one TCR beta chain. Trimming stripped 1 base from V and 0 bases from J, with 10 bases between. CDR1 SGHAT and CDR2 FQNNGV come from the germline V gene. CDR3 size: 15 residues. Profiled with immunoSEQ multiplex PCR; TCRdb holds only in-frame clones, not every one. Of 200,000 to 250,000 clones in the sample, about 79% were seen once. The data are from a study of blood T cell repertoires in COVID-19. Recruits, aged roughly 18 to 95 years, lived in some 25 US areas. The sequencing input was PBMCs or T cells enriched from blood (not recorded which). The chain recombines TRBV11-2 with TRBJ2-7, with D perhaps matching TRBD1 (6 bases). This receptor was taken from an older woman who had recovered from COVID-19. The CDR3 bases are TGTGCCAGCAGCTTAGTTACAGGGAGCTCCTACGAGCAGTACTTC. It yields the protein CASSLVTGSSYEQYF.